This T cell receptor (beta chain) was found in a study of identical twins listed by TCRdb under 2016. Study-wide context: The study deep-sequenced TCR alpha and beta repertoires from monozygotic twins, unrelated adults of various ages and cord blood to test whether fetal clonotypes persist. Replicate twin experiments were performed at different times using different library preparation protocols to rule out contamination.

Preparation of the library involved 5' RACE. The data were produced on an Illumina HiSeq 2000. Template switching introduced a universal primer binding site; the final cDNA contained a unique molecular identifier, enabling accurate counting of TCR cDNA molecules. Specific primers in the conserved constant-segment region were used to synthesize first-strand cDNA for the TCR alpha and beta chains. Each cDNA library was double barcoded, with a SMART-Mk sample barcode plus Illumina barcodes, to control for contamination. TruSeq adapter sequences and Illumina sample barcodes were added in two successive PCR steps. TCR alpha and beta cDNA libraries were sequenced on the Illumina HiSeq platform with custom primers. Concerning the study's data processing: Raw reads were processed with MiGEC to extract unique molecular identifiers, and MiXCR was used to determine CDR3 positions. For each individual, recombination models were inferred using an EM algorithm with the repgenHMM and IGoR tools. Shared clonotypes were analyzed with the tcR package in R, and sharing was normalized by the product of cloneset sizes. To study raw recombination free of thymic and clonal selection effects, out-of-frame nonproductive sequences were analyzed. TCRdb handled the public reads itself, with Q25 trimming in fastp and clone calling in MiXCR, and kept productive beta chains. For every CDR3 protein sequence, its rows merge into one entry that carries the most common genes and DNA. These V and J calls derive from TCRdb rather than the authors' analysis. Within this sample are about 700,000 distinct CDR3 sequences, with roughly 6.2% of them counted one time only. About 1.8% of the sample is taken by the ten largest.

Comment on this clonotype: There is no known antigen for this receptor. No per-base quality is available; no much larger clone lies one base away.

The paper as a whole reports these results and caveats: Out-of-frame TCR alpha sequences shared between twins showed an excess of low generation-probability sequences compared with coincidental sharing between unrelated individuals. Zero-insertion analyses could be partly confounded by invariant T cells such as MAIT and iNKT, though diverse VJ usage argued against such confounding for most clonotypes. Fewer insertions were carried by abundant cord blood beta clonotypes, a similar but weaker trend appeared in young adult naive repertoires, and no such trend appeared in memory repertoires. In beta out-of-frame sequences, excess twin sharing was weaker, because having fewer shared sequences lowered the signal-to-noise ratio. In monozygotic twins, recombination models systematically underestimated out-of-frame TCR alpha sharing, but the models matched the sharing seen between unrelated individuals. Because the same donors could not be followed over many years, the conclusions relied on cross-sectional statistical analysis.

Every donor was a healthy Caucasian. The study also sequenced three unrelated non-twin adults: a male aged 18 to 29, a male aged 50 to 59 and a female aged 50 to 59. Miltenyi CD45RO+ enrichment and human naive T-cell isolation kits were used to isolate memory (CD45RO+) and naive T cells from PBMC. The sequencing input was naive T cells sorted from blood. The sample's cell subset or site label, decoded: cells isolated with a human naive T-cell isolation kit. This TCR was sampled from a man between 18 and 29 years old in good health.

The DNA sequence is given as TGTGCCAGTAGTCAACAAGCGTCCGGGGAGCTGTTTTTT. Translated, it gives CASSQQASGELFF. The rearranged chain carries TRBV19 and TRBJ2-2; the D gene is unclear. The CDR3 holds 13 amino acids from the cysteine to the phenylalanine. The entry retains the CDR3 DNA only, 39 bases that are in frame from base 1. V and J lose 5 bases and 6 bases, and a span of 10 bases separates them. Reading the germline V gene (reference sequence) gives CDR1 LNHDA and CDR2 SQIVND.